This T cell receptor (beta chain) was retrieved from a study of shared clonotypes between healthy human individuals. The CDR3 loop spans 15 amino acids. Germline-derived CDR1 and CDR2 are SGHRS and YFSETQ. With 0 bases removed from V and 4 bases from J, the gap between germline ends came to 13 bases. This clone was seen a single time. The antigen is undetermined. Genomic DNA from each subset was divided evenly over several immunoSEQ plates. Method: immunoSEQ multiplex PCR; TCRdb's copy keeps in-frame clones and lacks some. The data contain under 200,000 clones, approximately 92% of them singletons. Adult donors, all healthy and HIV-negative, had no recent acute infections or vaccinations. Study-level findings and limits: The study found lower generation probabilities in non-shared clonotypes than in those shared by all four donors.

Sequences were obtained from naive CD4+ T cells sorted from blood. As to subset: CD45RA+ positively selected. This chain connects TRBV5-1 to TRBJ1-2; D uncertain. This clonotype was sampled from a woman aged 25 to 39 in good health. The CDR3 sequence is CASSLVADRGYGYTF. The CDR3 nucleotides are TGCGCCAGCAGCTTGGTGGCGGATCGTGGCTATGGCTACACCTTC.